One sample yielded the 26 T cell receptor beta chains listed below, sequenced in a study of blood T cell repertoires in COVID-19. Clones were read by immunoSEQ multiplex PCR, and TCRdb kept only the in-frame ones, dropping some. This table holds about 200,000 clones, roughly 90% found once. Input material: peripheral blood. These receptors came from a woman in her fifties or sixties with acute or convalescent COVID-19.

The CDR3 DNA reads as TGTGCCAGCTCACCACCCGCTAGCGGGGGGCGGTACAATGAGCAGTTCTTC. It encodes CASSPPASGGRYNEQFF. The chain recombines TRBV18 with TRBJ2-1; TRBD2 matches at 11 bases. V was clipped by 0 bases and J by 4 bases; unmatched bases: 5. Looked up from germline, CDR1 is KGHSH and CDR2 is LQKENI. This CDR3 has 17 residues.

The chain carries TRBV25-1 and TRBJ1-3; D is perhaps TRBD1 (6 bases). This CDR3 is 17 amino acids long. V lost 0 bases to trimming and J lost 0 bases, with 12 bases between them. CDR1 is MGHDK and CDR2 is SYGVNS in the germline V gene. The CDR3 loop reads CASSEYAQGISGNTIYF. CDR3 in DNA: TGTGCCAGCAGTGAATACGCCCAGGGGATCTCTGGAAACACCATATATTTT.

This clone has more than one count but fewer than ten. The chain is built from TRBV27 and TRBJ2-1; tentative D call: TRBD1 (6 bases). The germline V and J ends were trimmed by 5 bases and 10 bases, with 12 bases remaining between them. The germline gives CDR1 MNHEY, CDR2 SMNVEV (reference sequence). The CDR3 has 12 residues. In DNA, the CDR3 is TGTGCCAGCAGTCCAACAGGGCAGGAGCAGTTCTTC. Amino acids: CASSPTGQEQFF.

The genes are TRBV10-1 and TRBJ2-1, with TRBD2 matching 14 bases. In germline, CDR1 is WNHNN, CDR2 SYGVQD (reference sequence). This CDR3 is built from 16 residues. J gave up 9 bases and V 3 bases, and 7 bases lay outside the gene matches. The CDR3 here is CASSDPGTSGSGEQFF. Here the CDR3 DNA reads TGCGCCAGCAGTGACCCAGGGACTAGCGGGAGCGGTGAGCAGTTCTTC.

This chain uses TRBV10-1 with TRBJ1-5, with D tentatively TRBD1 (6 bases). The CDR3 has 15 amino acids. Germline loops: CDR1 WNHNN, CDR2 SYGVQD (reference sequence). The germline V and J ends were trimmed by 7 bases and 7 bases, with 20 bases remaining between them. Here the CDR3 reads CASNHDRPEPQPQHF. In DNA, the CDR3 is TGCGCCAGCAACCACGACAGGCCCGAGCCCCAGCCCCAGCATTTT.

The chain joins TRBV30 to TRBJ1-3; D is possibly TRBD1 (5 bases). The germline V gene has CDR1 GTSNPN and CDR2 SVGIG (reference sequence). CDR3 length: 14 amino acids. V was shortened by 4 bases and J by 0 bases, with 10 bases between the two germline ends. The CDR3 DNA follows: TGTGCCTGGACGACAGTGATCTCTGGAAACACCATATATTTT. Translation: CAWTTVISGNTIYF.

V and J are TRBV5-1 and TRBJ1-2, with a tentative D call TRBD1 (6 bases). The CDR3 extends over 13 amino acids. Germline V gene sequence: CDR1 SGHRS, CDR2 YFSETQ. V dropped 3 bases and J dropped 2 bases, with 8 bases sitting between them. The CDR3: CASSYGQNYGYTF. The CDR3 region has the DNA TGCGCCAGCAGCTATGGACAGAACTATGGCTACACCTTC.

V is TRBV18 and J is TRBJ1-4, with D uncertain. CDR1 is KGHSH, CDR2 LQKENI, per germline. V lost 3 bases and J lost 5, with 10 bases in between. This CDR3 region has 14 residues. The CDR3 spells CASSPTTVNEKLFF. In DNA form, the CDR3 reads TGTGCCAGCTCACCTACAACCGTGAATGAAAAACTGTTTTTT.

The CDR3 bases are TGTGCCAGTAGCGGGAGGGGCGTTAATCATGGCTACACCTTC. It translates to CASSGRGVNHGYTF. The chain recombines TRBV19 with TRBJ1-2, with D maybe TRBD1 (5 bases). CDR3 size: 14 residues. From germline, CDR1 is LNHDA and CDR2 SQIVND (reference sequence). Trimming stripped 6 bases from V and 6 bases from J, with 17 bases between.

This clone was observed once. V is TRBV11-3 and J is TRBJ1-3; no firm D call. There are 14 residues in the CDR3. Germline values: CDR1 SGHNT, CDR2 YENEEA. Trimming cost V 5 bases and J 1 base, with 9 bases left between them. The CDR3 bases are TGTGCCAGCAGCCGCGCAGGTTCTGGAAACACCATATATTTT. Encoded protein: CASSRAGSGNTIYF.

The CDR3 is CASSLKYRGLTYYEQYF. The DNA of the CDR3 is TGTGCCAGCAGCTTGAAGTACAGGGGGCTGACCTACTACGAGCAGTACTTC. V gene TRBV5-6 combines with J gene TRBJ2-7; 9 positions match TRBD1. Germline V gene lookup returns CDR1 SGHDT and CDR2 YYEEEE. The junction had 11 bases not matched to a gene; V was cut back by 1 base and J by 3 bases. The CDR3 spans 17 residues.

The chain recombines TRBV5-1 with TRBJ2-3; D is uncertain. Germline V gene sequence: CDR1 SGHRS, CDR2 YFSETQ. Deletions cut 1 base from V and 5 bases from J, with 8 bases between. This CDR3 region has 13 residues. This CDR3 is CASSLLLRDTQYF. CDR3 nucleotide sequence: TGCGCCAGCAGCTTGTTACTGCGAGATACGCAGTATTTT.

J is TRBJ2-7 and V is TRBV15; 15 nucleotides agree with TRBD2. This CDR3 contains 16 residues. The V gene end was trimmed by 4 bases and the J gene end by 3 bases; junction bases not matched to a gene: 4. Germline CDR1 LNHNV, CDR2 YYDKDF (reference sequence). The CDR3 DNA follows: TGTGCCACCAGCATAACGGGACTAGCGGGAGGCTACGAGCAGTACTTC. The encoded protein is CATSITGLAGGYEQYF.

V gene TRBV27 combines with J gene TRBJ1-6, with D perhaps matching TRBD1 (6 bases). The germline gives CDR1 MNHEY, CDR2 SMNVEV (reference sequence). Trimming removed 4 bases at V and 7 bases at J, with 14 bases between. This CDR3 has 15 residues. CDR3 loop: CASSSRDTQNSPLHF. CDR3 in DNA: TGTGCCAGCAGTTCAAGGGACACCCAGAATTCACCCCTCCACTTT.

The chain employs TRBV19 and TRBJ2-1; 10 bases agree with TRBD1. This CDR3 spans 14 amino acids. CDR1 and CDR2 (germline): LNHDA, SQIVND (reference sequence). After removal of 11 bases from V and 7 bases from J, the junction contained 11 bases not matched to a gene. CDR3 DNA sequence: TGTGCCGCCAGTCCGGGACAGGGGTCGAATGAGCAGTTCTTC. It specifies CAASPGQGSNEQFF.

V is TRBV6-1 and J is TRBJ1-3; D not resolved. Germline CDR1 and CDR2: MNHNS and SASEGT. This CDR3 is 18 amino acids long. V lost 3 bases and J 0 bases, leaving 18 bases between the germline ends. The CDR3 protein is CASSEDPQRLLSGNTIYF. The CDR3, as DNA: TGTGCCAGCAGTGAGGATCCCCAGAGGTTACTCTCTGGAAACACCATATATTTT.

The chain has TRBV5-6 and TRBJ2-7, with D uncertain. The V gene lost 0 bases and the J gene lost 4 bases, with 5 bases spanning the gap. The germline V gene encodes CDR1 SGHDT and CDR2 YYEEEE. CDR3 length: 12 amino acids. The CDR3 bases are TGTGCCAGCAGCTTGGGTACTTACGAGCAGTACTTC. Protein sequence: CASSLGTYEQYF.

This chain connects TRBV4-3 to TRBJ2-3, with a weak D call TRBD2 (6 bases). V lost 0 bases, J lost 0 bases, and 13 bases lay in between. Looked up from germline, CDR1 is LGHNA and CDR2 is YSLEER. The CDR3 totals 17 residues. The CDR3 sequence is CASSQERVSGSTDTQYF. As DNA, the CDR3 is TGCGCCAGCAGCCAAGAGAGGGTCAGCGGGAGCACAGATACGCAGTATTTT.

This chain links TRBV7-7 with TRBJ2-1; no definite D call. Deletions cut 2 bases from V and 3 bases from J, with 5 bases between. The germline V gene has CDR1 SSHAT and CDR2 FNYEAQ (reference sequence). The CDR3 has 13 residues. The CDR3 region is CASSLRVYNEQFF. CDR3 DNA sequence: TGTGCCAGCAGCTTACGGGTCTACAATGAGCAGTTCTTC.

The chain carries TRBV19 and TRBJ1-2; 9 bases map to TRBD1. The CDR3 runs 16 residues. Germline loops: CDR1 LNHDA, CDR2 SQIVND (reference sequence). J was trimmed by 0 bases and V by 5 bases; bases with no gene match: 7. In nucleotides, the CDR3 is TGTGCCAGTAGTCCTTTTGACAGGGGGGCTAACTATGGCTACACCTTC. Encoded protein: CASSPFDRGANYGYTF. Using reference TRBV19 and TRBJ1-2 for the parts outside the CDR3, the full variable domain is DGGITQSPKYLFRKEGQNVTLSCEQNLNHDAMYWYRQDPGQGLRLIYYSQIVNDFQKGDIAEGYSVSREKKESFPLTVTSAQKNPTAFYLCASSPFDRGANYGYTFGSGTRLTVV.

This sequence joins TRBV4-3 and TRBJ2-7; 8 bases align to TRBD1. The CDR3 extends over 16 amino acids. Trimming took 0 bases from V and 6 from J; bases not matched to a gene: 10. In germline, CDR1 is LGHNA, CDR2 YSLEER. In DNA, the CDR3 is TGCGCCAGCAGCCAAGAATATTCGGACAGGGTGGGCGAGCAGTACTTC. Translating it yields CASSQEYSDRVGEQYF.

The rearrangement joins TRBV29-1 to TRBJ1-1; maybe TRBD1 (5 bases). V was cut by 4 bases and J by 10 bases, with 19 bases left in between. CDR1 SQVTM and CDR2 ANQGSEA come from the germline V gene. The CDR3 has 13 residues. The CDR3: CSVVGGGEEGAFF. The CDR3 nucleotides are TGCAGCGTTGTCGGAGGAGGGGAGGAGGGAGCTTTCTTT.

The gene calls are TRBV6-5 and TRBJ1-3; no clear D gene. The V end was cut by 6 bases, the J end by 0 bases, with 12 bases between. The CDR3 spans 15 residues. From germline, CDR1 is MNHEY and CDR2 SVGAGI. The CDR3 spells CASSRSQASGNTIYF. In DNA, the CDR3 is TGTGCCAGCAGCCGAAGCCAGGCCTCTGGAAACACCATATATTTT.

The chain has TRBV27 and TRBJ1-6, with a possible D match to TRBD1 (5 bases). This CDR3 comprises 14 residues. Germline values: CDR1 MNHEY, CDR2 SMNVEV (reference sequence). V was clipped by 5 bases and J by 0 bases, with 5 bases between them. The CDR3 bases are TGTGCCAGCAGTGACAGCTCCTATAATTCACCCCTCCACTTT. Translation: CASSDSSYNSPLHF.

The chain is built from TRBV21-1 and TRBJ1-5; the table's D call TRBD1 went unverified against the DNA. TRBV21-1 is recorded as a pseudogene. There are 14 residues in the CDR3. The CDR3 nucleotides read TGTGCCAGCAGCAAGGGTCAAGGGGATCAGCCCCAGCATTTT. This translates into CASSKGQGDQPQHF.

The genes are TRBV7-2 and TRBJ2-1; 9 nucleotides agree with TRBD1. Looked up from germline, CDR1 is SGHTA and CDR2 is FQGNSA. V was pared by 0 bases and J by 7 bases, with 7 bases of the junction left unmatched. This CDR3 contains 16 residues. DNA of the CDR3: TGTGCCAGCAGCTTAGCCGCGACAGGGGGTCTTAATGAGCAGTTCTTC. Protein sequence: CASSLAATGGLNEQFF.